The clone carrying this TCR beta chain was counted at least ten times. The antigen is not known. Germline assignment: CDR1 MNHNS and CDR2 SASEGT. This CDR3 has 14 residues. Trimming left V 7 bases short and J 6 bases short, with 17 bases between. The sample originates from a study of neurological immune-mediated disorders. The study, taken as a whole, reports: Patients with HTLV-1-associated myelopathy showed the most TCR clonal expansion. Those with multiple sclerosis showed the least, falling below healthy controls.

In each sequencing run, over 180 million TCR-beta sequences were generated from 15-18 subjects. TCRdb processed the 5' RACE reads anew with MiXCR; each CDR3 protein has one entry. Here the sample spans 80,000 to 85,000 distinct CDR3 sequences, 2% to 3% being singletons. It was from 2 million PBMCs stored at -80 C that the unsorted libraries were obtained. The TCR sequence derives from a woman aged 25 to 39 with multiple sclerosis. The V and J genes are TRBV6-1 and TRBJ2-3; tentatively, D is TRBD1 (5 bases). Sample: PBMCs. The CDR3 region has the DNA TGTGCCAGCACCGACAAGGGGCCCGCGGATACGCAGTATTTT. Its translation: CASTDKGPADTQYF.